Included here is one T cell receptor beta chain sequence, with context. These data come from a study of T cell clones after liver transplantation. Sequencing used immunoSEQ multiplex PCR; TCRdb keeps in-frame clones, though not all of them. The sample shows just over 80,000 clones, roughly four fifths of them seen only once. Germline V gene data show CDR1 as SGHRS and CDR2 as YFSETQ. V lost 0 bases and J 6 bases, leaving 8 bases between the germline ends. The CDR3 covers 13 residues. The V gene is TRBV5-1, the J gene TRBJ2-3; D is undetermined. Sequencing was performed on CD4+ T cells from blood, taken around 42 months after liver transplant. The clonotype originates from a human patient who received a liver transplant. Some T cells may trace back to the graft donor. The DNA of the CDR3 is TGCGCCAGCAGCTTGGACAGTTCTGATACGCAGTATTTT. This codes for CASSLDSSDTQYF.